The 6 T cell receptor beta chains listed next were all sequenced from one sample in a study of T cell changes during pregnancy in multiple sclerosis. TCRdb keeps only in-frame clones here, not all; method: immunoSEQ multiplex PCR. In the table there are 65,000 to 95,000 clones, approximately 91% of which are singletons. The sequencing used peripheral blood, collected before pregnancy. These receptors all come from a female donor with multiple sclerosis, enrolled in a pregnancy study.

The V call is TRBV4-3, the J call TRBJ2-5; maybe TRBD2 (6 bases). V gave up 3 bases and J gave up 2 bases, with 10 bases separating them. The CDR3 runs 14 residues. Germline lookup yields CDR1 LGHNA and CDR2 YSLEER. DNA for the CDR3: TGCGCCAGCAGCCAGCGGGGCCGACAAGAGACCCAGTACTTC. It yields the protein CASSQRGRQETQYF.

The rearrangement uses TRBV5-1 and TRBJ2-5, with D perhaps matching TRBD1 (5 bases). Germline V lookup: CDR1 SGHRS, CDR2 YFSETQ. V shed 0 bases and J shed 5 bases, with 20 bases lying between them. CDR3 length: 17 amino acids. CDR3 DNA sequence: TGCGCCAGCAGCTTGGCCTTTTCCACAGGCCCCTCGGAGACCCAGTACTTC. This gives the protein CASSLAFSTGPSETQYF.

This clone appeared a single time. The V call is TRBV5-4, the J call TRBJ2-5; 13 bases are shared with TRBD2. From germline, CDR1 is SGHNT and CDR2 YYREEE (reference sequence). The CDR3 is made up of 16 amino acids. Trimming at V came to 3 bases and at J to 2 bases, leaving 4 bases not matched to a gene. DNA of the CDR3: TGTGCCAGCAGCTCAGGACTAGCGGGGGCACAAGAGACCCAGTACTTC. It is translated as CASSSGLAGAQETQYF.

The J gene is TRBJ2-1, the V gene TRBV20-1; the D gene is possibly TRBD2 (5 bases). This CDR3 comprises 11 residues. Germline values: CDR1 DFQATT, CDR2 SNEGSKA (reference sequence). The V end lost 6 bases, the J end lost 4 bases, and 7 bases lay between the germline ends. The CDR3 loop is CSARGYNEQFF. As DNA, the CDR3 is TGCAGTGCCCGAGGGTACAATGAGCAGTTCTTC.

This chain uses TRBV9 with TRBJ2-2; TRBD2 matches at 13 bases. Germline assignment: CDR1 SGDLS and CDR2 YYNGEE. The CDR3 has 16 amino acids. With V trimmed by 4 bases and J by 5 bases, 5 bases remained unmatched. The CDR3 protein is CASSTRTSGGTGELFF. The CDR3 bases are TGTGCCAGCAGCACCCGGACTAGCGGGGGAACCGGGGAGCTGTTTTTT.

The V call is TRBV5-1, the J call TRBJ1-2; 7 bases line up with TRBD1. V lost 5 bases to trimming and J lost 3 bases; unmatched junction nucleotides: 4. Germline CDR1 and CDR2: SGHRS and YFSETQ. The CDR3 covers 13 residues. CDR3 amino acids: CASRSGTDYGYTF. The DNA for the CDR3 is TGCGCCAGCAGAAGTGGGACAGACTATGGCTACACCTTC. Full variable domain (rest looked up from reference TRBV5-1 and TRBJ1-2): KAGVTQTPRYLIKTRGQQVTLSCSPISGHRSVSWYQQTPGQGLQFLFEYFSETQRNKGNFPGRFSGRQFSNSRSEMNVSTLELGDSALYLCASRSGTDYGYTFGSGTRLTVV.